Listed here are 14 T cell receptor beta chains from one sample, sequenced in a study of tumor and adjacent non-tumor tissue in lung cancer. RNA was extracted from bulk tissue without any cell sorting. Three rounds of nested PCR, following a modified ARM-PCR protocol, produced the TCRbeta library. TCRdb ran MiXCR on the multiplex PCR reads and lists one entry per CDR3 protein. The sample has under 150,000 distinct CDR3 sequences; 66% are singletons. The specimen was lung tumor tissue. The receptors stem from a man aged 30-40 years with non-small cell lung cancer.

A note on this clonotype: This could be a read error, since a much larger clone is one nucleotide away. J is TRBJ2-2 and V is TRBV4-3; the match to TRBD2 covers 7 bases. This CDR3 is built from 13 residues. From germline, CDR1 is LGHNA and CDR2 YSLEER. V dropped 1 base and J dropped 13; count of bases not matched to a gene: 6. For the CDR3, the DNA is TGCGCCAGCAGCCAAGGGGAGGGCCCACCGCTGTTTTTT. This gives the protein CASSQGEGPPLFF.

This chain links TRBV6-5 with TRBJ1-5, with 8 bases identical to TRBD1. The CDR3 is made up of 16 amino acids. V lost 5 bases, J lost 3 bases, and 9 bases stayed unmatched. In germline, CDR1 is MNHEY, CDR2 SVGAGI. The CDR3 DNA follows: TGTGCCAGCAGTCGCTTCCGGGACAGGACCAATCAGCCCCAGCATTTT. Its translation: CASSRFRDRTNQPQHF.

Turning to this clonotype: A much more abundant neighbour one base away suggests this may be a read error. The rearrangement links TRBV12-3 or TRBV12-4 to TRBJ2-7, with TRBD2 identical over 13 bases. The V segment lost 4 bases and the J segment 6 bases; nucleotides outside the gene matches: 6. This CDR3 region has 15 residues. CDR3 sequence: CASSWGLAGTGEQYF. CDR3 DNA sequence: TGTGCCAGCAGTTGGGGACTAGCGGGAACAGGCGAGCAGTACTTC.

To note about this clonotype: This clone may be a read error of a much larger clone one base away. The rearrangement links TRBV6-5 to TRBJ1-1; TRBD1 might be the D (5 bases). Looked up from germline, CDR1 is MNHEY and CDR2 is SVGAGI. The CDR3 contains 15 residues. CDR3 amino acids: CASRRGGVGNTEVFF. CDR3 in DNA: TGTGCCAGCAGACGCGGGGGGGTTGGTAACACTGAAGTTTTCTTT.

The chain combines TRBV6-6 with TRBJ2-7, with TRBD2 identical over 7 bases. The germline V gene has CDR1 MNHNY and CDR2 SVGAGI (reference sequence). The CDR3 covers 11 residues. J lost 12 bases, V lost 7 bases, and 9 bases had no gene match. The CDR3 reads CASTLGGSGYF. The CDR3 region has the DNA TGTGCCAGCACCCTCGGGGGGTCAGGGTACTTC.

As regards this clonotype: This clone may be a read error of a much larger clone one base away. V usage is TRBV20-1 and J usage is TRBJ2-1; TRBD1 might be the D (6 bases). Germline values: CDR1 DFQATT, CDR2 SNEGSKA (reference sequence). Trimming removed 6 bases from V and 7 bases from J, with 19 bases in between. CDR3 length: 14 amino acids. The CDR3 region has the DNA TGCAGTGCCCCCCTGAGGGGGAGCATGAATGAGCAGTTCTTC. Encoded protein: CSAPLRGSMNEQFF.

The V call is TRBV6-1, the J call TRBJ1-2; D unresolved. V shed 7 bases and J shed 2 bases, with 8 bases lying between them. CDR1 and CDR2 from the germline V gene are MNHNS and SASEGT. There are 12 residues in the CDR3. For the CDR3, the DNA is TGTGCCAGCATTGTGACAAACTATGGCTACACCTTC. Translated: CASIVTNYGYTF.

This clonotype was detected many times. This chain links TRBV24-1 with TRBJ2-1; tentative D call: TRBD1 (6 bases). Germline CDR1 reads KGHDR; CDR2 reads SFDVKD. Trimming shortened V by 7 bases and J by 6 bases, and 9 bases separated the two germline ends. CDR3 length equals 12 residues. The CDR3 loop reads CATSRTANEQFF. CDR3 nucleotides: TGTGCCACCAGCCGGACAGCCAATGAGCAGTTCTTC.

With respect to this clonotype: This may come from a read error, since a much larger clone is one base off. The chain recombines TRBV20-1 with TRBJ2-7, with TRBD2 matching 7 bases. Germline loops: CDR1 DFQATT, CDR2 SNEGSKA (reference sequence). The CDR3 has 15 residues. CDR3 sequence reads: CSARSRDYSSFEQYF. The CDR3 bases are TGCAGTGCTAGAAGCCGGGACTACAGCTCCTTCGAGCAGTACTTC.

About this clonotype itself: An end of the junction does not agree with germline; a read error may underlie this. This sequence joins TRBV12-3 or TRBV12-4 and TRBJ1-2; D perhaps matches TRBD1 (5 bases). The CDR3 has 16 amino acids. The CDR3 region has the DNA TGTGCCAGCATTCCTCCGGGAGGGGTTCGGGTGTATGGCTACACCTTT. Translation: CASIPPGGVRVYGYTF.

This clonotype was counted at least ten times. V usage is TRBV29-1 and J usage is TRBJ2-3; TRBD1 aligns across 8 bases. Per the germline V gene, CDR1 is SQVTM and CDR2 is ANQGSEA. CDR3 length: 15 amino acids. Losses at the gene ends were 6 bases for V and 4 bases for J; bases not matched to a gene: 12. CDR3 DNA: TGCAGCGTGCCGGTCCGGCAGGGGGCCCCAGATACGCAGTATTTT. Its protein product is CSVPVRQGAPDTQYF.

A remark on this clonotype: The junction shows a germline mismatch at one end, possibly a read error. The chain has TRBV11-1 and TRBJ2-5; 10 nucleotides line up with TRBD2. Germline values: CDR1 SGHAT, CDR2 FQDESV (reference sequence). The CDR3 loop spans 15 amino acids. CDR3 sequence: CTSSPSGTSAETHYF. CDR3 bases: TGTACCAGCAGCCCTTCCGGGACTAGCGCAGAGACCCATTACTTC. The whole variable domain, remainder taken from reference TRBV11-1 and TRBJ2-5, is EAEVAQSPRYKITEKSQAVAFWCDPISGHATLYWYRQILGQGPELLVQFQDESVVDDSQLPKDRFSAERLKGVDSTLKIQPAELGDSAMYLCTSSPSGTSAETHYFGPGTRLLVL.

J is TRBJ2-3 and V is TRBV6-6; the D gene could be TRBD1 or TRBD2 (5 bases each). The V end was cut by 8 bases, the J end by 8 bases, with 11 bases between. CDR1 is MNHNY, CDR2 SVGAGI, per germline (reference sequence). The CDR3 has 11 amino acids. In DNA form, the CDR3 reads TGTGCCAGCCGGGGCACATGTACGCAGTATTTT. Translating gives CASRGTCTQYF.

This chain uses TRBV28 with TRBJ2-7; no reliable D call. CDR3 length equals 12 residues. Germline CDR1 and CDR2: MDHEN and SYDVKM. V lost 6 bases to trimming and J lost 2 bases, with 8 bases between them. In DNA form, the CDR3 reads TGTGCCAGCAGGTCAACTCCCTACGAGCAGTACTTC. Translated: CASRSTPYEQYF.